These 11 T cell receptor beta chains came from one sample sequenced in a study of T cell responses to AZD1222 COVID-19 vaccine. The repertoire was sequenced with immunoSEQ multiplex PCR; TCRdb's copy has only in-frame clones and lacks some. There are over 95,000 clones in the sample; about 87% occur only once, and about 12% lies in the top ten. The specimen was peripheral blood, collected on day 0 of AZD1222 vaccination. Receptors originate from an adult in good health.

This sequence joins TRBV5-1 and TRBJ2-1; tentatively, D is TRBD1 or TRBD2 (6 bases each). This CDR3 has 15 residues. Trimming stripped 0 bases from V and 5 bases from J, with 12 bases between. In germline, CDR1 is SGHRS, CDR2 YFSETQ. CDR3 region: CASSLDRAGNNEQFF. In DNA, the CDR3 is TGCGCCAGCAGCTTGGACAGGGCGGGGAACAATGAGCAGTTCTTC.

The V and J genes are TRBV6-2 or TRBV6-3 and TRBJ2-3; TRBD1 aligns across 7 bases. V was clipped by 5 bases and J by 7 bases; unmatched bases: 6. Germline V CDR1 and CDR2: MNHEY, SVGEGT. CDR3 size: 13 residues. CDR3 bases: TGTGCCAGCAGTGACAGGGTTCCCCATACGCAGTATTTT. Amino acid sequence: CASSDRVPHTQYF.

The chain has TRBV29-1 and TRBJ1-2; TRBD1 matches at 11 bases. Unmatched junction bases numbered 3, after V lost 7 bases and J lost 2 bases. This CDR3 comprises 13 residues. Germline V gene sequence: CDR1 SQVTM, CDR2 ANQGSEA. The CDR3 region is CSAGQGGNYGYTF. The CDR3 DNA sequence: TGCAGCGCGGGACAGGGGGGAAACTATGGCTACACCTTC.

V and J are TRBV27 and TRBJ2-6; D is uncertain. Germline values: CDR1 MNHEY, CDR2 SMNVEV (reference sequence). This CDR3 region has 13 residues. V was shortened by 7 bases and J by 2 bases, with 6 bases between the two germline ends. The CDR3 is CASKVPGANVLTF. The DNA for the CDR3 is TGTGCCAGCAAAGTGCCTGGGGCCAACGTCCTGACTTTC.

The chain has TRBV7-2 and TRBJ1-6, with 9 bases identical to TRBD1. CDR1 is SGHTA, CDR2 FQGNSA, per germline. Germline trimming cut 3 bases from V and 10 bases from J; bases unmatched to any gene: 7. The CDR3 contains 15 residues. CDR3 in DNA: TGTGCCAGCAGCTTGGACAGGGGAGTGGGATCACCCCTCCACTTT. This gives the protein CASSLDRGVGSPLHF.

V is TRBV4-2 and J is TRBJ1-6; TRBD1 might be the D (5 bases). CDR1 is LGHNA and CDR2 is YNFKEQ in the germline V gene. The V gene lost 0 bases and the J gene lost 10 bases, with 16 bases spanning the gap. This CDR3 has 16 residues. The CDR3 coding sequence is TGTGCCAGCAGCCAAGAGGCTAATCAGGGTAGATCACCCCTCCACTTT. Protein sequence: CASSQEANQGRSPLHF.

This clone has a single count. The rearrangement joins TRBV9 to TRBJ2-2; D is perhaps TRBD1 (6 bases). Trimming took off 2 bases at V and 6 bases at J, with 17 bases between the two ends. The CDR3 contains 16 residues. Germline V gene sequence: CDR1 SGDLS, CDR2 YYNGEE. The CDR3 here is CASSVLRGISPGELFF. The CDR3 DNA sequence: TGTGCCAGCAGCGTGTTAAGGGGGATTAGCCCCGGGGAGCTGTTTTTT. Looking up the rest from reference TRBV9 and TRBJ2-2 gives the full variable domain: DSGVTQTPKHLITATGQRVTLRCSPRSGDLSVYWYQQSLDQGLQFLIQYYNGEERAKGNILERFSAQQFPDLHSELNLSSLELGDSALYFCASSVLRGISPGELFFGEGSRLTVL.

This clone was seen repeatedly, ten times or more. The gene calls are TRBV18 and TRBJ1-6; 7 nucleotides agree with TRBD1. The CDR3 has 17 residues. With V trimmed by 3 bases and J by 8 bases, 13 bases remained unmatched. CDR1 and CDR2 (germline): KGHSH, LQKENI. The CDR3 sequence is CASSPRGPGQRDSPLHF. CDR3 bases: TGTGCCAGCTCACCTCGAGGGCCGGGACAGAGAGATTCACCCCTCCACTTT.

The chain couples TRBV11-2 to TRBJ1-3; unclear D gene. This CDR3 is 13 amino acids long. Germline loops: CDR1 SGHAT, CDR2 FQNNGV. V lost 6 bases and J 0 bases, leaving 6 bases between the germline ends. CDR3 sequence: CASSRISGNTIYF. The DNA of the CDR3 is TGTGCCAGCAGTCGTATCTCTGGAAACACCATATATTTT.

The chain links TRBV5-1 to TRBJ2-5; 9 bases fit TRBD1. Per the germline V gene, CDR1 is SGHRS and CDR2 is YFSETQ. This CDR3 spans 16 amino acids. Trimming cost V 5 bases and J 1 base; bases outside gene matches: 9. CDR3 sequence reads: CASRLQGAALQETQYF. For the CDR3, the DNA is TGCGCCAGCAGACTACAGGGGGCAGCCCTCCAAGAGACCCAGTACTTC.

The genes are TRBV21-1 and TRBJ1-5; TRBD1 reflects the table's D call only, with no check against the DNA. TRBV21-1 is listed as a pseudogene. There are 15 residues in the CDR3. The CDR3, as DNA: TGTGCCAGCAGGTTGGGACAGGGGGCTGGTCAGCCCCAGCATTTT. Encoded protein: CASRLGQGAGQPQHF.